The next 31 T cell receptor beta chains were all read from a single sample in a study of T cells in Graves' hyperthyroidism and ophthalmopathy. Using RNA transcripts as the source, TCR beta CDR3 regions were amplified. TCR CDR3 regions were first amplified by RT-PCR with HTBI primers. TCRdb called the multiplex PCR reads again in MiXCR, with one record for every CDR3 protein. The sample yields 350,000 to 400,000 distinct CDR3 sequences, over 11% seen once. The sequenced sample consisted of blood. The receptors derive from a woman aged 55-69 years with Graves' hyperthyroidism.

This clonotype was counted many times. In nucleotides, the CDR3 is TGTGCCAGCAGCCGGGGGAGTAGCGGGAGAACAGATACGCAGTATTTT. This codes for CASSRGSSGRTDTQYF. The rearrangement joins TRBV14 to TRBJ2-3; 9 bases are shared with TRBD2. The trim removed 4 bases at V and 3 bases at J, leaving 8 bases unmatched. In germline, CDR1 is SGHDN, CDR2 FVKESK. The CDR3 covers 16 residues.

This clonotype came up many times. This chain links TRBV6-1 with TRBJ1-1; D possibly corresponds to TRBD1 (5 bases). This CDR3 comprises 12 residues. Germline V gene data show CDR1 as MNHNS and CDR2 as SASEGT. The ends were cut back, 5 bases at V and 7 bases at J, with 11 bases in the middle. The CDR3 protein is CASSPGGGEAFF. The CDR3 region has the DNA TGTGCCAGCAGTCCCGGGGGGGGTGAAGCTTTCTTT.

The table lists this clonotype with many counts. V usage is TRBV5-1 and J usage is TRBJ1-1; D unresolved. This CDR3 is built from 14 residues. The germline V gene encodes CDR1 SGHRS and CDR2 YFSETQ. Deletions cut 4 bases from V and 1 base from J, with 11 bases between. The CDR3 sequence is CASSPGGRNTEAFF. The CDR3 DNA reads TGCGCCAGCAGCCCGGGCGGCCGGAACACTGAAGCTTTCTTT.

There are a few counts of this clonotype. With a much larger clone just one base away, this may be a read error. J is TRBJ2-1 and V is TRBV2; TRBD2 aligns across 11 bases. CDR3 length: 13 residues. CDR1 is SNHLY and CDR2 is FYNNEI in the germline V gene. The CDR3 coding sequence is TGTGCCAGCGGTGAAGTCCTAGCGGGGGGGCAGTTCTTC. This gives the protein CASGEVLAGGQFF.

There are many counts of this clonotype. The rearrangement joins TRBV14 to TRBJ2-3; possible D gene TRBD1, 5 bases. CDR1 SGHDN and CDR2 FVKESK come from the germline V gene. The CDR3 has 13 residues. V gave up 1 base and J gave up 7 bases, with 9 bases separating them. CDR3 sequence reads: CASSQGKGNTQYF. The CDR3 coding sequence is TGTGCCAGCAGCCAAGGAAAGGGGAATACGCAGTATTTT.

The table lists this clonotype with many counts. The chain is built from TRBV5-1 and TRBJ1-1, with no clear D. Germline CDR1 and CDR2: SGHRS and YFSETQ. The CDR3 extends over 16 amino acids. The V gene lost 0 bases and the J gene lost 0 bases, with 12 bases spanning the gap. CDR3 in DNA: TGCGCCAGCAGCTTGGTGTTCAACACCATGAACACTGAAGCTTTCTTT. Protein sequence: CASSLVFNTMNTEAFF.

This clonotype was counted at least ten times. V usage is TRBV7-2 and J usage is TRBJ1-2, with D possibly being TRBD1 (6 bases). Germline CDR1 and CDR2: SGHTA and FQGNSA. This CDR3 comprises 15 residues. V was clipped by 5 bases and J by 4 bases, with 17 bases between them. The CDR3 sequence: CASSPSHREGYGYTF. Here the CDR3 DNA reads TGTGCCAGCAGCCCCTCCCACAGGGAGGGCTATGGCTACACCTTC.

This clonotype was seen a few times. This chain links TRBV6-1 with TRBJ2-7; TRBD1 agrees at 7 bases. The trim removed 7 bases at V and 3 bases at J, leaving 9 bases unmatched. CDR1 is MNHNS, CDR2 SASEGT, per germline. The CDR3 length is 14 residues. The CDR3 reads CASNPAGDSYEQYF. CDR3 nucleotide sequence: TGTGCCAGCAACCCGGCCGGGGACAGCTACGAGCAGTACTTC.

This clonotype has ten or more counts. This chain links TRBV12-3 or TRBV12-4 with TRBJ1-1, with D unclear. This CDR3 has 13 amino acids. Trimming stripped 3 bases from V and 4 bases from J, with 9 bases between. CDR3 protein: CASSFSTGTEAFF. CDR3 DNA sequence: TGTGCCAGCAGTTTTAGTACTGGCACTGAAGCTTTCTTT.

This clonotype has at least ten counts. V and J are TRBV12-3 or TRBV12-4 and TRBJ1-6, with D possibly TRBD1 on 5 matching bases. Trimming shortened V by 5 bases and J by 13 bases, and 12 bases separated the two germline ends. The CDR3 covers 12 residues. CDR3 loop: CASSLRVGPLHF. Written as DNA, the CDR3 is TGTGCCAGCAGTCTCAGGGTCGGTCCCCTCCACTTT.

There are many counts of this clonotype. V is TRBV12-3 or TRBV12-4 and J is TRBJ2-5, with a weak D call TRBD2 (6 bases). V was pared by 7 bases and J by 7 bases, with 19 bases between. This CDR3 has 14 amino acids. As DNA, the CDR3 is TGTGCCAGCACCCCCACCGGGGGAAGGGCGACCCAGTACTTC. Protein sequence: CASTPTGGRATQYF.

This clonotype was seen a few times. The chain links TRBV13 to TRBJ2-7; 10 bases line up with TRBD2. The germline CDR1 and CDR2 sequences are PRHDT and FYEKMQ (reference sequence). V was pared by 5 bases and J by 6 bases, with 13 bases of the junction left unmatched. The length of the CDR3 is 16 residues. The CDR3, as DNA: TGTGCCAGCAGCCCCGGGACTAGCGCCTTGAGGAGCGAGCAGTACTTC. Its protein is CASSPGTSALRSEQYF.

This clonotype was detected ten times or more. The DNA of the CDR3 is TGTGCCATCAGTGAGTCGACAAGCGGGCGTTACAATGAGCAGTTCTTC. It is translated as CAISESTSGRYNEQFF. This rearrangement joins TRBV10-3 to TRBJ2-1; a weak D match, TRBD2 (6 bases). Germline CDR1 ENHRY, CDR2 SYGVKD. Trimming shortened V by 0 bases and J by 4 bases, and 13 bases separated the two germline ends. This CDR3 contains 16 residues.

There are many counts of this clonotype. The chain is built from TRBV28 and TRBJ2-3; weak D call: TRBD2 (5 bases). This CDR3 has 17 residues. V was shortened by 4 bases and J by 6 bases, with 23 bases between the two germline ends. In germline, CDR1 is MDHEN, CDR2 SYDVKM. CDR3 DNA: TGTGCCAGCAGTTCCGTGTCTTGGGAGAGCCCCCCGGATACGCAGTATTTT. It encodes CASSSVSWESPPDTQYF.

About this clonotype itself: At one boundary the junction diverges from the germline segment, which might be a read error. The gene calls are TRBV30 and TRBJ1-1; D is unclear. This CDR3 is 10 amino acids long. Germline V lookup: CDR1 GTSNPN, CDR2 SVGIG (reference sequence). CDR3 sequence reads: CAWSPPGGIF. The CDR3 DNA reads as TGTGCCTGGAGTCCCCCCGGTGGGATCTTT. The full variable domain, its missing parts supplied by reference TRBV30 and TRBJ1-1, is SQTIHQWPATLVQPVGSPLSLECTVEGTSNPNLYWYRQAAGRGLQLLFYSVGIGQISSEVPQNLSASRPQDRQFILSSKKLLLSDSGFYLCAWSPPGGIFGQGTRLTVV.

This clonotype was picked up many times. V gene TRBV11-3 combines with J gene TRBJ1-1, with D unclear. CDR1 is SGHNT and CDR2 is YENEEA in the germline V gene. Trimming shortened V by 5 bases and J by 5 bases, and 21 bases separated the two germline ends. The CDR3 runs 16 residues. The CDR3 coding sequence is TGTGCCAGCAGCCCGATTAGTTGGGGAGGGCGGACTGAAGCTTTCTTT. This translates into CASSPISWGGRTEAFF.

This clonotype was recorded many times. The chain carries TRBV30 and TRBJ1-2; D perhaps matches TRBD1 (5 bases). V was shortened by 2 bases and J by 6 bases, with 13 bases between the two germline ends. CDR3 length: 13 amino acids. The V gene's germline CDR1 is GTSNPN and CDR2 SVGIG (reference sequence). The CDR3 DNA follows: TGTGCCTGGAGTATCGGGGCAGGGAATGGCTACACCTTC. Amino acids: CAWSIGAGNGYTF.

Comment on this clonotype: This could be a read error, since a much larger clone is one nucleotide away. The chain carries TRBV10-3 and TRBJ1-1; D ambiguous. Germline CDR1 reads ENHRY; CDR2 reads SYGVKD. The length of the CDR3 is 15 residues. The CDR3 loop is CAISESQMMNTGAFF. CDR3 DNA sequence: TGTGCCATCAGTGAGTCGCAGATGATGAACACTGGAGCTTTCTTT.

This chain connects TRBV5-6 to TRBJ1-5, with TRBD1 as a possible D gene (5 bases). Looked up from germline, CDR1 is SGHDT and CDR2 is YYEEEE. The length of the CDR3 is 16 residues. V lost 0 bases and J lost 0, with 10 bases in between. CDR3 bases: TGTGCCAGCAGCTTGGGGGGGGGAAATAGCAATCAGCCCCAGCATTTT. Amino acids: CASSLGGGNSNQPQHF.

There are many counts of this clonotype. The V gene is TRBV11-2, the J gene TRBJ2-3, with a tentative D call TRBD2 (6 bases). V was trimmed by 7 bases and J by 3 bases, leaving 20 bases between them. Germline-derived CDR1 and CDR2 are SGHAT and FQNNGV. The CDR3 runs to 16 residues. The CDR3 coding sequence is TGTGCCAGCACCCCCCTAGCGCGCTTAGTTACAGATACGCAGTATTTT. It translates to CASTPLARLVTDTQYF. Filled out from reference TRBV11-2 and TRBJ2-3, the complete variable domain reads EAGVAQSPRYKIIEKRQSVAFWCNPISGHATLYWYQQILGQGPKLLIQFQNNGVVDDSQLPKDRFSAERLKGVDSTLKIQPAKLEDSAVYLCASTPLARLVTDTQYFGPGTRLTVL.

This clonotype was picked up many times. This chain links TRBV5-1 with TRBJ2-5, with 11 bases fitting TRBD2. Germline V gene sequence: CDR1 SGHRS, CDR2 YFSETQ. V shed 1 base and J 1 base; nucleotides not matched to a gene: 6. This CDR3 is built from 17 residues. CDR3 in DNA: TGCGCCAGCAGCTTGTCCGGGACTAGCGGACCCCAAGAGACCCAGTACTTC. Translating it yields CASSLSGTSGPQETQYF.

This clonotype has ten or more counts. J is TRBJ2-7 and V is TRBV6-5, with a possible D match to TRBD2 (5 bases). CDR3 size: 15 residues. With 0 bases removed from V and 3 bases from J, the gap between germline ends came to 12 bases. Germline assignment: CDR1 MNHEY and CDR2 SVGAGI. The CDR3 protein is CASSYSRLPDYEQYF. In DNA, the CDR3 is TGTGCCAGCAGTTACTCCCGACTACCAGACTACGAGCAGTACTTC.

The gene calls are TRBV6-1 and TRBJ2-7, with D perhaps matching TRBD1 or TRBD2 (5 bases each). Between the trimmed V and J ends, which lost 5 bases and 2 bases, there was a span of 13 bases. CDR3 length equals 14 residues. Germline CDR1 is MNHNS and CDR2 is SASEGT. CDR3 protein: CASSHRDGPYEQYF. For the CDR3, the DNA is TGTGCCAGCAGTCACCGGGACGGACCCTACGAGCAGTACTTC.

In this sample, this clonotype turned up many times. The gene calls are TRBV2 and TRBJ1-6; 7 bases line up with TRBD1. The V gene end was trimmed by 4 bases and the J gene end by 7 bases; junction bases not matched to a gene: 4. There are 14 residues in the CDR3. The germline CDR1 and CDR2 sequences are SNHLY and FYNNEI. The CDR3 coding sequence is TGTGCCAGCAGTGGCCGGGACAGAAATTCACCCCTCCACTTT. Translated, it gives CASSGRDRNSPLHF.

This clonotype was recorded at least ten times. This chain joins TRBV19 and TRBJ1-5; a possible D gene is TRBD1 (5 bases). The ends were cut back, 0 bases at V and 1 base at J, with 7 bases in the middle. There are 15 residues in the CDR3. Germline CDR1 LNHDA, CDR2 SQIVND (reference sequence). The CDR3: CASSIEPGSNQPQHF. The CDR3 DNA reads as TGTGCCAGTAGTATAGAGCCAGGGAGCAATCAGCCCCAGCATTTT.

This clonotype was seen more than once but under ten times. The rearrangement joins TRBV12-5 to TRBJ1-5, with TRBD1 matching 7 bases. The germline gives CDR1 LGHNT, CDR2 FRNRAP. Losses at the gene ends were 5 bases for V and 4 bases for J; bases not matched to a gene: 5. This CDR3 is 14 amino acids long. The CDR3 DNA follows: TGTGCTAGTGGTATCCGGGACAGAAATCAGCCCCAGCATTTT. Protein: CASGIRDRNQPQHF.

This clonotype was detected many times. The rearrangement uses TRBV10-2 and TRBJ2-5; 9 bases align to TRBD1. Trimming at V came to 6 bases and at J to 5 bases, leaving 7 bases not matched to a gene. Germline values: CDR1 WSHSY, CDR2 SAAADI. This CDR3 is 14 amino acids long. The CDR3: CASRVTGGDETQYF. The CDR3 DNA sequence: TGCGCCAGCAGAGTAACAGGGGGCGACGAGACCCAGTACTTC.

At least ten counts were recorded for this clonotype. This rearrangement joins TRBV28 to TRBJ2-3; D remains ambiguous. Germline CDR1 is MDHEN and CDR2 is SYDVKM. V lost 2 bases to trimming and J lost 6 bases, with 15 bases between them. There are 15 residues in the CDR3. This chain's CDR3 is CASSLPGVALDTQYF. In DNA, the CDR3 is TGTGCCAGCAGTTTACCCGGAGTGGCTCTGGATACGCAGTATTTT.

This clonotype was seen repeatedly, ten times or more. The rearrangement joins TRBV5-1 to TRBJ1-1, with D maybe TRBD1 (6 bases). Trimming took 0 bases from V and 7 from J, leaving 13 bases between them. This CDR3 spans 14 amino acids. Germline V gene lookup returns CDR1 SGHRS and CDR2 YFSETQ. Written as DNA, the CDR3 is TGCGCCAGCAGCTTGGTACAGGGAAGGGTTGAAGCTTTCTTT. It yields the protein CASSLVQGRVEAFF.

The rearrangement links TRBV29-1 to TRBJ2-7; 7 bases fit TRBD2. V lost 5 bases, J lost 3 bases, and 13 bases stayed unmatched. This CDR3 region has 15 residues. Germline CDR1 reads SQVTM; CDR2 reads ANQGSEA. The CDR3 sequence: CSVRLGDYYGYEQYF. The CDR3 bases are TGCAGCGTTCGTTTGGGGGACTACTACGGCTACGAGCAGTACTTC.

Ten or more counts support this clonotype. The V gene is TRBV3-1, the J gene TRBJ1-5; D unresolved. V dropped 3 bases and J dropped 4 bases, with 7 bases sitting between them. This CDR3 has 13 amino acids. Germline CDR1 reads LGHDT; CDR2 reads YNNKEL (reference sequence). The CDR3 nucleotides read TGTGCCAGCAGCCAGTCAGAAAATCAGCCCCAGCATTTT. Amino acid sequence: CASSQSENQPQHF.